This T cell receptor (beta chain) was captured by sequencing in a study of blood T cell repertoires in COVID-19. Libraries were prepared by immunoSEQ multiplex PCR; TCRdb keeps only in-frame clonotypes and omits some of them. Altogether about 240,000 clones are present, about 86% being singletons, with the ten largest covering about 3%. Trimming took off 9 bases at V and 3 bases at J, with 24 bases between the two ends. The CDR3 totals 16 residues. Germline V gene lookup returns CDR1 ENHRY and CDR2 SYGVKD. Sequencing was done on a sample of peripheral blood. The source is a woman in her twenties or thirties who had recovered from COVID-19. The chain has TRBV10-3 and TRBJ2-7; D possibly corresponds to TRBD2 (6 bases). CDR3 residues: CAMPPVGGWGLYEQYF. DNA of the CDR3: TGTGCCATGCCACCAGTGGGGGGATGGGGTCTCTACGAGCAGTACTTC.